The subject of this entry is one TCR beta chain. Its antigen is as yet unknown. The PCR ran on 60 Vbeta and 13 Jbeta primers. Sequencing used immunoSEQ multiplex PCR; TCRdb keeps in-frame clones, though not all of them. The sample records some 150,000 clones, about 10% being singletons. The source of the sample is a study of cytomegalovirus exposure and HLA in healthy donors. About the research overall: Of the donors genotyped, some 400 in all, 65% to 90% fell in the Caucasian-associated ancestry cluster.

Study-wide results and caveats: As a later analysis revealed, the rate of TCR association differed by HLA locus, with DRB1 most and HLA-C fewest.

Germline V CDR1 and CDR2: SNHLY, FYNNEI. V was pared by 6 bases and J by 2 bases, with 13 bases between. The CDR3 extends over 14 amino acids. Material for sequencing was PBMCs. The chain recombines TRBV2 with TRBJ2-5; perhaps TRBD1 as D (6 bases). The receptor's source is a man aged 50-60 years in good health and CMV-seronegative. The CDR3 here is CASRGRQVQETQYF. DNA for the CDR3: TGTGCCAGCAGGGGCAGACAGGTTCAAGAGACCCAGTACTTC.